What follows are 25 T cell receptor beta chains derived from one specimen sequenced in a study of blood T cell repertoires in COVID-19. Libraries were prepared by immunoSEQ multiplex PCR; TCRdb keeps only in-frame clonotypes and omits some of them. Of approximately 47,000 clones in the sample, roughly 82% were seen once. Material for sequencing was peripheral blood. The source is a woman in her fifties or sixties with acute or convalescent COVID-19.

This clone was counted once. The chain links TRBV18 to TRBJ1-1; 8 bases match TRBD1. Germline-derived CDR1 and CDR2 are KGHSH and LQKENI. The V segment lost 3 bases and the J segment 1 base; nucleotides outside the gene matches: 1. This CDR3 is 14 amino acids long. For the CDR3, the DNA is TGTGCCAGCTCACCGGACAGGGCGAACACTGAAGCTTTCTTT. Amino acid sequence: CASSPDRANTEAFF.

This clone has only a few counts. This chain connects TRBV7-8 to TRBJ2-7; D might be TRBD2 (7 bases). The CDR3 has 16 residues. The V end lost 5 bases, the J end lost 0 bases, and 17 bases lay between the germline ends. The germline V gene has CDR1 SGHVS and CDR2 FQNEAQ. The CDR3 DNA reads TGTGCCAGCAGCCCTAGGGGGGGGCTAAGCTCCTACGAGCAGTACTTC. Translation: CASSPRGGLSSYEQYF.

The chain carries TRBV30 and TRBJ2-7; 10 bases line up with TRBD2. The ends lost 2 bases at V and 0 bases at J; junction bases unmatched: 10. This CDR3 has 17 amino acids. Germline CDR1 GTSNPN, CDR2 SVGIG (reference sequence). The CDR3 loop is CAWSPSGRGVHSYEQYF. CDR3 DNA sequence: TGTGCCTGGAGTCCTAGCGGGAGAGGTGTCCACTCCTACGAGCAGTACTTC. Looking up the rest from reference TRBV30 and TRBJ2-7 gives the full variable domain: SQTIHQWPATLVQPVGSPLSLECTVEGTSNPNLYWYRQAAGRGLQLLFYSVGIGQISSEVPQNLSASRPQDRQFILSSKKLLLSDSGFYLCAWSPSGRGVHSYEQYFGPGTRLTVT.

The chain employs TRBV9 and TRBJ1-3, with 10 bases matching TRBD1. The germline V gene encodes CDR1 SGDLS and CDR2 YYNGEE. This CDR3 is 15 amino acids long. Trimming removed 0 bases from V and 4 bases from J; junction bases left unmatched: 1. The chain's CDR3 is CASSVEGQGGNTIYF. In DNA, the CDR3 is TGTGCCAGCAGCGTAGAGGGACAGGGGGGAAACACCATATATTTT.

DNA for the CDR3: TGTGCCAGCAGCCCCCGGCAGGGGACTAATAGGGGTCGTGAGCAGTTCTTC. Translation: CASSPRQGTNRGREQFF. The gene calls are TRBV11-2 and TRBJ2-1, with a tentative D call TRBD2 (7 bases). Germline V CDR1 and CDR2: SGHAT, FQNNGV. This CDR3 has 17 amino acids. Trimming took off 5 bases at V and 9 bases at J, with 26 bases between the two ends.

The chain recombines TRBV10-1 with TRBJ2-1; 9 bases map to TRBD2. The ends lost 2 bases at V and 6 bases at J; junction bases unmatched: 8. Germline assignment: CDR1 WNHNN and CDR2 SYGVQD (reference sequence). The CDR3 runs to 16 residues. CDR3 sequence reads: CASSEVAGGPGNEQFF. DNA of the CDR3: TGCGCCAGCAGTGAGGTTGCGGGAGGGCCCGGCAATGAGCAGTTCTTC.

The chain links TRBV7-6 to TRBJ2-1; 10 bases line up with TRBD1. V lost 8 bases, J lost 4 bases, and 2 bases stayed unmatched. CDR1 is SGHVS and CDR2 is FNYEAQ in the germline V gene. The CDR3 length is 13 residues. Here the CDR3 reads CASSGQGYNEQFF. The CDR3, as DNA: TGTGCCAGCTCGGGACAGGGGTACAATGAGCAGTTCTTC.

The chain has TRBV19 and TRBJ1-6, with D possibly matching TRBD1 (6 bases). The germline gives CDR1 LNHDA, CDR2 SQIVND (reference sequence). The germline V and J ends were trimmed by 3 bases and 8 bases, with 14 bases remaining between them. The CDR3 is made up of 15 amino acids. CDR3 DNA: TGTGCCAGTAGTATGCCGGGGGGCGGAGATTCACCCCTCCACTTT. As protein: CASSMPGGGDSPLHF.

The rearrangement joins TRBV27 to TRBJ1-6; weak D call: TRBD1 (6 bases). Germline V gene lookup returns CDR1 MNHEY and CDR2 SMNVEV (reference sequence). V was pared by 2 bases and J by 0 bases, with 11 bases between. There are 17 residues in the CDR3. CDR3 DNA: TGTGCCAGCAGTTTAATTACAGGGTTCTCCTATAATTCACCCCTCCACTTT. It is translated as CASSLITGFSYNSPLHF.

The chain uses TRBV18 and TRBJ2-7; 11 nucleotides align to TRBD2. This CDR3 spans 21 amino acids. The ends lost 0 bases at V and 4 bases at J; junction bases unmatched: 20. CDR1 is KGHSH, CDR2 LQKENI, per germline. CDR3 coding DNA: TGTGCCAGCTCACCACCACCTTCTACTAGCGGGAGTTCCCCCAGGAGGTACGAGCAGTACTTC. This encodes CASSPPPSTSGSSPRRYEQYF.

This sequence joins TRBV28 and TRBJ1-2; 8 nucleotides match TRBD1. Trimming took 4 bases from V and 5 from J; bases not matched to a gene: 15. Germline CDR1 reads MDHEN; CDR2 reads SYDVKM. The CDR3 is made up of 17 amino acids. CDR3 coding DNA: TGTGCCAGCAGTTCACCCGGACAGGGAATTAGAGGGTATGGCTACACCTTC. This sequence encodes CASSSPGQGIRGYGYTF.

The chain joins TRBV10-3 to TRBJ2-7; 7 bases are shared with TRBD2. The V gene's germline CDR1 is ENHRY and CDR2 SYGVKD. This CDR3 comprises 14 residues. The V and J ends lost 4 bases and 3 bases, in that order; junction bases with no gene match: 6. The DNA for the CDR3 is TGTGCCATCAGTGCGGCGGGAGAGAGCTACGAGCAGTACTTC. Protein sequence: CAISAAGESYEQYF.

The table lists this clone with a count of one. The rearrangement links TRBV11-2 to TRBJ2-3, with 8 bases matching TRBD2. In germline, CDR1 is SGHAT, CDR2 FQNNGV. This CDR3 comprises 17 residues. V lost 1 base to trimming and J lost 0 bases; unmatched junction nucleotides: 6. The CDR3 sequence is CASSLGTLAASTDTQYF. The CDR3, as DNA: TGTGCCAGCAGCTTAGGGACACTAGCGGCTAGCACAGATACGCAGTATTTT.

V is TRBV7-8 and J is TRBJ2-7, with 8 bases aligning to TRBD1. Trimming removed 0 bases from V and 3 bases from J; junction bases left unmatched: 7. Germline CDR1 reads SGHVS; CDR2 reads FQNEAQ. CDR3 length: 16 amino acids. The CDR3: CASSLAETGDFYEQYF. The CDR3 bases are TGTGCCAGCAGCTTAGCGGAGACAGGGGATTTCTACGAGCAGTACTTC. Full variable domain (missing parts from reference TRBV7-8 and TRBJ2-7): GAGVSQSPRYKVAKRGQDVALRCDPISGHVSLFWYQQALGQGPEFLTYFQNEAQLDKSGLPSDRFFAERPEGSVSTLKIQRTQQEDSAVYLCASSLAETGDFYEQYFGPGTRLTVT.

Only a few counts were recorded for this clone. The genes are TRBV14 and TRBJ2-1, with 8 bases lining up with TRBD1. CDR3 length: 13 residues. Germline CDR1 SGHDN, CDR2 FVKESK. The junction had 7 bases not matched to a gene; V was cut back by 4 bases and J by 11 bases. The CDR3, as DNA: TGTGCCAGCAGCCCCGCCCGGACAGGGCAGCAGTTCTTC. Translated: CASSPARTGQQFF.

The genes are TRBV18 and TRBJ1-2; 7 positions match TRBD1. V shed 2 bases, J shed 4 bases, and the junction held 7 bases outside the gene matches. There are 15 residues in the CDR3. Germline CDR1 reads KGHSH; CDR2 reads LQKENI. CDR3 sequence reads: CASSPSRGPGYGYTF. CDR3 nucleotides: TGTGCCAGCTCACCAAGTAGGGGGCCGGGCTATGGCTACACCTTC.

As regards this clone: At one boundary the junction diverges from the germline segment, which might be a read error. V gene TRBV6-1 combines with J gene TRBJ1-3; D gene ambiguous. The V gene's germline CDR1 is MNHNS and CDR2 SASEGT. This CDR3 has 15 amino acids. CDR3 in DNA: TGTGCCAGCAGCGAAGGTCGGGGTACGGGAAACACCATATATTTT. Its translation: CASSEGRGTGNTIYF.

This chain links TRBV7-2 with TRBJ2-2, with D uncertain. Trimming took off 1 base at V and 7 bases at J, with 7 bases between the two ends. The CDR3 is 13 amino acids. Germline values: CDR1 SGHTA, CDR2 FQGNSA. The chain's CDR3 is CASSLVLVGELFF. The CDR3 DNA follows: TGTGCCAGCAGCTTAGTTTTAGTCGGGGAGCTGTTTTTT. The variable domain in full, with the rest retrieved from reference TRBV7-2 and TRBJ2-2, is GAGVSQSPSNKVTEKGKDVELRCDPISGHTALYWYRQSLGQGLEFLIYFQGNSAPDKSGLPSDRFSAERTGGSVSTLTIQRTQQEDSAVYLCASSLVLVGELFFGEGSRLTVL.

The chain carries TRBV5-1 and TRBJ2-1; D may be TRBD2 (5 bases). The V gene's germline CDR1 is SGHRS and CDR2 YFSETQ. The V end was cut by 4 bases, the J end by 4 bases, with 15 bases between. The CDR3 has 15 amino acids. CDR3 in DNA: TGCGCCAGCAGCCGCCAGAGGGAGCGTTACAATGAGCAGTTCTTC. Protein sequence: CASSRQRERYNEQFF.

With regard to this clone: Other DNA sequences within the sample encode an identical CDR3. V gene TRBV18 combines with J gene TRBJ1-5; TRBD1 agrees at 9 bases. CDR1 is KGHSH, CDR2 LQKENI, per germline. The trim removed 2 bases at V and 6 bases at J, leaving 8 bases unmatched. CDR3 length equals 16 residues. The CDR3 coding sequence is TGTGCCAGCTCACCAGGGACAGGGCCTAGCGGTCAGCCCCAGCATTTT. Its protein product is CASSPGTGPSGQPQHF. The full variable domain, completed using reference TRBV18 and TRBJ1-5, is NAGVMQNPRHLVRRRGQEARLRCSPMKGHSHVYWYRQLPEEGLKFMVYLQKENIIDESGMPKERFSAEFPKEGPSILRIQQVVRGDSAAYFCASSPGTGPSGQPQHFGDGTRLSIL.

The chain has TRBV6-5 and TRBJ1-1, with D tentatively TRBD1 (6 bases). Germline assignment: CDR1 MNHEY and CDR2 SVGAGI. V was pared by 8 bases and J by 0 bases, with 16 bases between. The CDR3 consists of 15 residues. The CDR3 is CASWAPRDMNTEAFF. CDR3 coding DNA: TGTGCCAGCTGGGCCCCCCGGGACATGAACACTGAAGCTTTCTTT.

The rearrangement joins TRBV7-4 to TRBJ1-5; 7 bases match TRBD1. The germline gives CDR1 SGHVT, CDR2 SQSDAQ. Trimming removed 4 bases from V and 5 bases from J; junction bases left unmatched: 17. This CDR3 spans 18 amino acids. The CDR3 reads CASSSSGQGVRGDQPQHF. CDR3 DNA sequence: TGTGCCAGCAGCTCCTCGGGGCAGGGGGTTCGCGGTGATCAGCCCCAGCATTTT.

V and J are TRBV5-8 and TRBJ1-5; the match to TRBD1 covers 7 bases. Unmatched junction bases numbered 14, after V lost 4 bases and J lost 7 bases. Germline loops: CDR1 SGHTS, CDR2 YDEGEE. This CDR3 has 16 amino acids. CDR3 sequence (DNA): TGTGCCAGCAGCCTACTCTATCAGACAGGGAGCCAGCCCCAGCATTTT. Protein sequence: CASSLLYQTGSQPQHF.

The chain combines TRBV7-9 with TRBJ1-5; possible D gene TRBD1, 5 bases. CDR3 length: 14 amino acids. Germline V CDR1 and CDR2: SEHNR, FQNEAQ (reference sequence). V lost 4 bases and J lost 0, with 7 bases in between. The CDR3 loop reads CASSSDSSNQPQHF. The CDR3, as DNA: TGTGCCAGCAGCTCAGACAGTAGCAATCAGCCCCAGCATTTT. Full variable domain (remainder filled in from reference TRBV7-9 and TRBJ1-5): DTGVSQNPRHKITKRGQNVTFRCDPISEHNRLYWYRQTLGQGPEFLTYFQNEAQLEKSRLLSDRFSAERPKGSFSTLEIQRTEQGDSAMYLCASSSDSSNQPQHFGDGTRLSIL.

The chain links TRBV7-9 to TRBJ2-7; D uncertain. The CDR3 consists of 13 residues. CDR1 is SEHNR and CDR2 is FQNEAQ in the germline V gene (reference sequence). Trimming cost V 6 bases and J 1 base, with 10 bases left between them. CDR3 DNA sequence: TGTGCCAGCAGGGCGGATACGTCCTACGAGCAGTACTTC. It yields the protein CASRADTSYEQYF. The whole variable domain, remainder taken from reference TRBV7-9 and TRBJ2-7, is DTGVSQNPRHKITKRGQNVTFRCDPISEHNRLYWYRQTLGQGPEFLTYFQNEAQLEKSRLLSDRFSAERPKGSFSTLEIQRTEQGDSAMYLCASRADTSYEQYFGPGTRLTVT.